This T cell receptor beta chain was retrieved from a study of regulatory T cells in long-lasting Graves disease. Looking at the study overall: Graves' cases, newly diagnosed, had used antithyroid drugs under 3 months. Study conclusions and caveats: Under persistent disease, TRBV28, TRBJ1-2 and TRBJ2-5 were used preferentially. The number of shared public clonotypes was higher in persistent patients (2,741) than new patients (more than 850).

TCR beta libraries were built with iRepertoire HTBI primers and Arm-PCR of CDR3 regions. TCRdb recomputed calls from the multiplex PCR reads with MiXCR, one row per CDR3 protein. The sample lists about 220,000 distinct CDR3 sequences, roughly 18% occurring once. This clonotype showed up many times. Antigen unknown. As to time point: newly diagnosed GD, antithyroid drugs for less than 3 months. Isolated PBMC RNA provided the starting material for the TCR library. This CDR3 is 14 amino acids long. Trimming removed 2 bases at V and 6 bases at J, with 11 bases between. Germline V gene sequence: CDR1 SGHAT, CDR2 FQNNGV. This sample was also put to use in a study of T cells in Graves' hyperthyroidism and ophthalmopathy. That work contributes: Model output signaled ophthalmopathy a median approximately 6.2 months ahead of onset.

The receptor was derived from a woman in her twenties or thirties with Graves disease. The sequences come from peripheral blood mononuclear cells (PBMCs), collected at new diagnosis, from a patient treated with antithyroid drugs. The chain employs TRBV11-2 and TRBJ2-1, with D perhaps TRBD2 (7 bases). The CDR3 sequence is CASSLRGGANEQFF. CDR3 in DNA: TGTGCCAGCAGCTTAAGAGGGGGGGCCAATGAGCAGTTCTTC.